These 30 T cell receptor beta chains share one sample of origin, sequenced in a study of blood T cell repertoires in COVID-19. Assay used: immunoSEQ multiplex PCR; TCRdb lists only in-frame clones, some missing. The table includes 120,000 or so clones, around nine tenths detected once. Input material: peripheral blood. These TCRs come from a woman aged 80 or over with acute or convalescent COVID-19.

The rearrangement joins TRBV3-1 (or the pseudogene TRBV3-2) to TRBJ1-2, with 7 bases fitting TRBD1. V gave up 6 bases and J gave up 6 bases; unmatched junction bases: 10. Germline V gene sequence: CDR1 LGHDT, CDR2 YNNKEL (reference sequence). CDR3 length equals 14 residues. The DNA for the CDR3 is TGTGCCAGCAGACAACTCTACAGGGGTGATGGCTACACCTTC. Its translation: CASRQLYRGDGYTF.

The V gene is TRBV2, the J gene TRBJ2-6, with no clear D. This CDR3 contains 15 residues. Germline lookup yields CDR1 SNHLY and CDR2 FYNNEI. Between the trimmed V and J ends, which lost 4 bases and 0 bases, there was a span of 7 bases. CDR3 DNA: TGTGCCAGCAGTGTTAGCCGCTCTGGGGCCAACGTCCTGACTTTC. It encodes CASSVSRSGANVLTF. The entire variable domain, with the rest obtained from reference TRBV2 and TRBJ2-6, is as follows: EPEVTQTPSHQVTQMGQEVILRCVPISNHLYFYWYRQILGQKVEFLVSFYNNEISEKSEIFDDQFSVERPDGSNFTLKIRSTKLEDSAMYFCASSVSRSGANVLTFGAGSRLTVL.

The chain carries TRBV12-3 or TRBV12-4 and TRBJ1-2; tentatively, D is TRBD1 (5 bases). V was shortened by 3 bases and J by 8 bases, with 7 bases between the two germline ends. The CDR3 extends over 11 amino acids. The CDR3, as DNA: TGTGCCAGCAGTTTGGGGGGAGGCTACACCTTC. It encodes CASSLGGGYTF.

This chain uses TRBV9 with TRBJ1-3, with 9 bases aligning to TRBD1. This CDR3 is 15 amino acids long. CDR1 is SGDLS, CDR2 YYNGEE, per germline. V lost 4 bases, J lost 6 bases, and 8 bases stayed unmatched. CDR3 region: CASSSGTGSVNTIYF. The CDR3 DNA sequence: TGTGCCAGCAGCTCCGGGACAGGGAGCGTAAACACCATATATTTT.

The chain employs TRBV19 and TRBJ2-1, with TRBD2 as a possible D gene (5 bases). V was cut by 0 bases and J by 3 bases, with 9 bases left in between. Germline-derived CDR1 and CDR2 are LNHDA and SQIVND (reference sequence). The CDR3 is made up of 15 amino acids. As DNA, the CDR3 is TGTGCCAGTAGTATAGATGGACGGGACTACAATGAGCAGTTCTTC. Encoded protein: CASSIDGRDYNEQFF. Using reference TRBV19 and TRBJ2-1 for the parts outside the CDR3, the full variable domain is DGGITQSPKYLFRKEGQNVTLSCEQNLNHDAMYWYRQDPGQGLRLIYYSQIVNDFQKGDIAEGYSVSREKKESFPLTVTSAQKNPTAFYLCASSIDGRDYNEQFFGPGTRLTVL.

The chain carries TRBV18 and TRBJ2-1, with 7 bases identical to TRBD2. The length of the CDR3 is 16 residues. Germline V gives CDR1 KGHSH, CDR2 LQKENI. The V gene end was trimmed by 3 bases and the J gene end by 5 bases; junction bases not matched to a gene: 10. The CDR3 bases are TGTGCCAGCTCACCGAAGGCTAGCGGAGTCCACAATGAGCAGTTCTTC. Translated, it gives CASSPKASGVHNEQFF. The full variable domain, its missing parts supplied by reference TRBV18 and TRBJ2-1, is NAGVMQNPRHLVRRRGQEARLRCSPMKGHSHVYWYRQLPEEGLKFMVYLQKENIIDESGMPKERFSAEFPKEGPSILRIQQVVRGDSAAYFCASSPKASGVHNEQFFGPGTRLTVL.

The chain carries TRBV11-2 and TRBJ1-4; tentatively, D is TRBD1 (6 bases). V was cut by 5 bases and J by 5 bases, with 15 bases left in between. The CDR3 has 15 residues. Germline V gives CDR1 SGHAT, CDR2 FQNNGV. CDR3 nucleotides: TGTGCCAGCAGCCTGTTACAGGGAGTCAATGAAAAACTGTTTTTT. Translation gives CASSLLQGVNEKLFF.

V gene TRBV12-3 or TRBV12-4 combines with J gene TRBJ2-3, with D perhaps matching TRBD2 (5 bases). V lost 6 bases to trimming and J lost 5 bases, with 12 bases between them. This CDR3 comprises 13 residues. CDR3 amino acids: CASRQAGVDTQYF. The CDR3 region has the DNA TGTGCCAGCAGGCAGGCCGGGGTAGATACGCAGTATTTT.

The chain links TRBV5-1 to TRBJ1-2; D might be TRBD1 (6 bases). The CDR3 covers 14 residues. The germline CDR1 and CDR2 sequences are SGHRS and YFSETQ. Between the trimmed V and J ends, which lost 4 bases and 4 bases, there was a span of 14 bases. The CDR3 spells CASSDAQGRYGYTF. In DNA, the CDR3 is TGCGCCAGCAGCGACGCTCAGGGGCGCTATGGCTACACCTTC.

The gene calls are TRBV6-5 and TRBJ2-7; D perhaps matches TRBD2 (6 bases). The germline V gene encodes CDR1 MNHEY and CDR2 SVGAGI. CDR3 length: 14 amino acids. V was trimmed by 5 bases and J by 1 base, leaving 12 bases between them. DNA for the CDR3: TGTGCCAGCAGTCCTTACGGGGGTTCCTACGAGCAGTACTTC. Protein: CASSPYGGSYEQYF.

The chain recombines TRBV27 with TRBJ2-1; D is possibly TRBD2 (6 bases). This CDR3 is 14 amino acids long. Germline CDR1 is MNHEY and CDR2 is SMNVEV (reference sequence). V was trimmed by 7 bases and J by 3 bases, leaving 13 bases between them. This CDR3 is CASKRAGFYNEQFF. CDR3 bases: TGTGCCAGCAAACGGGCGGGATTCTACAATGAGCAGTTCTTC.

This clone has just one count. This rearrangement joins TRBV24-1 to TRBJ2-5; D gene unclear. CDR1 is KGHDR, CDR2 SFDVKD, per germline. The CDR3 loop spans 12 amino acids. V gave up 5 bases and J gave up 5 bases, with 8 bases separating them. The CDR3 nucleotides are TGTGCCACCAGTGCACCCGGGGAGACCCAGTACTTC. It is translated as CATSAPGETQYF.

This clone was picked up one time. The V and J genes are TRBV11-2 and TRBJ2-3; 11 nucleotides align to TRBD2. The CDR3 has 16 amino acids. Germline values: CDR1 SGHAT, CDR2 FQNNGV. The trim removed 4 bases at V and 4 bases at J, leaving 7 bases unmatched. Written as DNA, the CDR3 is TGTGCCAGCAGCTGGGGGACTAGCGGTAGTGCAGATACGCAGTATTTT. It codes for CASSWGTSGSADTQYF.

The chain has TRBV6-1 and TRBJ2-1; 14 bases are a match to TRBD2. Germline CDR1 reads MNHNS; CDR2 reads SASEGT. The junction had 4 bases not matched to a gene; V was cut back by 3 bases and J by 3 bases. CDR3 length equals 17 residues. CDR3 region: CASSEGLAGALYNEQFF. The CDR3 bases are TGTGCCAGCAGTGAGGGACTAGCGGGAGCCCTCTACAATGAGCAGTTCTTC.

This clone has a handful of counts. CDR3: CASSQGTPNYGYTF. In DNA, the CDR3 is TGTGCCAGCAGCCAAGGTACACCGAACTATGGCTACACCTTC. This chain connects TRBV3-1 (or the pseudogene TRBV3-2) to TRBJ1-2; D uncertain. V gave up 1 base and J gave up 2 bases, with 8 bases separating them. The CDR3 length is 14 residues. The germline CDR1 and CDR2 sequences are LGHDT and YNNKEL (reference sequence).

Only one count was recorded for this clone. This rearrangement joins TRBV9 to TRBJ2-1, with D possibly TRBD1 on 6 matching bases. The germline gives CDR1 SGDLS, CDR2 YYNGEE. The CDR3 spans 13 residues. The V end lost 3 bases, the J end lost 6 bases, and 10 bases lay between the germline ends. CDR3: CASSGTVSNEQFF. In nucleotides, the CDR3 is TGTGCCAGCAGCGGGACAGTCTCCAATGAGCAGTTCTTC.

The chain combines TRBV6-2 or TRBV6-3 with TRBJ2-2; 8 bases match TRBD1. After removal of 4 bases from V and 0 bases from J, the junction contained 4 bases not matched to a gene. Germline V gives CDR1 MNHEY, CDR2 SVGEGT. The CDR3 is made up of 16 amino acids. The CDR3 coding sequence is TGTGCCAGCAGTTGGACAGGGCCGACGAACACCGGGGAGCTGTTTTTT. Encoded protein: CASSWTGPTNTGELFF.

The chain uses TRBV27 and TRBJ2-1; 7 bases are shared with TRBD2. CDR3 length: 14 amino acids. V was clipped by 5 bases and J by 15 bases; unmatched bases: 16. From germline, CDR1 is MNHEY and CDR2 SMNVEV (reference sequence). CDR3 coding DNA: TGTGCCAGCAGTCCCCAACCGGGACTACGGATTGGGTTCTTC. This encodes CASSPQPGLRIGFF.

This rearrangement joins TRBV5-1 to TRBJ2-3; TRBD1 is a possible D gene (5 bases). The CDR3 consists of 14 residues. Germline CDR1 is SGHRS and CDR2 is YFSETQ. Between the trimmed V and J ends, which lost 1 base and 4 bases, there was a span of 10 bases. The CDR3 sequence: CASSLYQGSDTQYF. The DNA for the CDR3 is TGCGCCAGCAGCTTGTACCAGGGCTCAGATACGCAGTATTTT.

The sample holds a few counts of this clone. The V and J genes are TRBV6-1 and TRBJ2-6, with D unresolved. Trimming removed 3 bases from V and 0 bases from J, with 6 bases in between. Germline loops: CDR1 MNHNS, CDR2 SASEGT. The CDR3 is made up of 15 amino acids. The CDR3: CASSDVSSGANVLTF. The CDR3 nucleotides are TGTGCCAGCAGTGACGTTAGCTCTGGGGCCAACGTCCTGACTTTC.

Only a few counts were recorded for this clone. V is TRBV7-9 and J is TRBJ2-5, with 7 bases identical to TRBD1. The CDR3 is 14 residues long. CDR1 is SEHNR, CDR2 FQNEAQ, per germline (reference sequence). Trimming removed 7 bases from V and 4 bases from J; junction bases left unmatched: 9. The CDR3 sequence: CASTGQVNVETQYF. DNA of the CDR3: TGTGCCAGCACCGGACAGGTTAATGTAGAGACCCAGTACTTC.

CDR3 nucleotide sequence: TGCGCCAGCAGCCCCGGACTAGCGGGAGCCTACCAAGAGACCCAGTACTTC. Residues: CASSPGLAGAYQETQYF. The rearrangement joins TRBV5-1 to TRBJ2-5; 13 bases align to TRBD2. Germline V gene data show CDR1 as SGHRS and CDR2 as YFSETQ. This CDR3 is 17 amino acids long. V trimming: 4 bases; J trimming: 0 bases; junction bases outside the gene matches: 6.

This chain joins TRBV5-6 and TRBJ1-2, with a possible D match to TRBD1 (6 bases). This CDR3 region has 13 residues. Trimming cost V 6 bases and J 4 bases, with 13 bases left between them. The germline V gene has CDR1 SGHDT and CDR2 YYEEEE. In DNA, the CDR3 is TGTGCCAGCACCAAGGACAGCGTCTATGGCTACACCTTC. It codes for CASTKDSVYGYTF.

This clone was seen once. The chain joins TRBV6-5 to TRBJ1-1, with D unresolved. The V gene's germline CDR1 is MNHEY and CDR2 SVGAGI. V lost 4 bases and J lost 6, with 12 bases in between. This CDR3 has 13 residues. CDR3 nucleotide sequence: TGTGCCAGCAGTTCCCCAGGATCCGCTGAAGCTTTCTTT. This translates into CASSSPGSAEAFF.

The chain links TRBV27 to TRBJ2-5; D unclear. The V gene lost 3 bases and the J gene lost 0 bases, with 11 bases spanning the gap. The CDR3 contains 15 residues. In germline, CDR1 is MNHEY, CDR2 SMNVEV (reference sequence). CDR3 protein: CASSFSPGHQETQYF. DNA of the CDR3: TGTGCCAGCAGTTTCTCGCCAGGCCACCAAGAGACCCAGTACTTC.

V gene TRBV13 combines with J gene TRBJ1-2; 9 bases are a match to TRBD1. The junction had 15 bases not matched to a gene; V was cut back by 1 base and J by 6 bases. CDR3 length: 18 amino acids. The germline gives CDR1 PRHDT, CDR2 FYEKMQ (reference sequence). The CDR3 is CASSLVVSLRQGGHGYTF. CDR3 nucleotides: TGTGCCAGCAGCTTAGTAGTCTCTCTTAGACAGGGGGGACATGGCTACACCTTC.

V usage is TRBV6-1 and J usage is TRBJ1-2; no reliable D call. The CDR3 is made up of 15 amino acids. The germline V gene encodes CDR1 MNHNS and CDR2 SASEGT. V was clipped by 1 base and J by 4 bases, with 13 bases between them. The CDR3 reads CASSEGQINTYGYTF. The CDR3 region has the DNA TGTGCCAGCAGTGAAGGTCAGATAAATACCTATGGCTACACCTTC.

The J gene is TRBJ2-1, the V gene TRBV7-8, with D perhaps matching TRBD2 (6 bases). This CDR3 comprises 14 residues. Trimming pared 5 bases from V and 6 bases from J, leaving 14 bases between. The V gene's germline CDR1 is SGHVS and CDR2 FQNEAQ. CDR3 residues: CASSLRPEGNEQFF. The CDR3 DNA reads TGTGCCAGCAGCCTGAGACCGGAGGGCAATGAGCAGTTCTTC.

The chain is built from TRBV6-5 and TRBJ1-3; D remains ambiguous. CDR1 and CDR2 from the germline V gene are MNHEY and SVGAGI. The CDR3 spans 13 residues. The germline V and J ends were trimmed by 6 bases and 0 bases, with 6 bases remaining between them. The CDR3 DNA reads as TGTGCCAGCAGGCAGGCCTCTGGAAACACCATATATTTT. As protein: CASRQASGNTIYF.

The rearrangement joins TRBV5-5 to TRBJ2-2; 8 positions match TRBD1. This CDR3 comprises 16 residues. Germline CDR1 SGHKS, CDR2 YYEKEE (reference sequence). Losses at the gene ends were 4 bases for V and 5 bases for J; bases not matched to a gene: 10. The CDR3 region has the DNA TGTGCCAGCAGCCTCGGACAGGGCAGAAAAACCGGGGAGCTGTTTTTT. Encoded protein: CASSLGQGRKTGELFF.